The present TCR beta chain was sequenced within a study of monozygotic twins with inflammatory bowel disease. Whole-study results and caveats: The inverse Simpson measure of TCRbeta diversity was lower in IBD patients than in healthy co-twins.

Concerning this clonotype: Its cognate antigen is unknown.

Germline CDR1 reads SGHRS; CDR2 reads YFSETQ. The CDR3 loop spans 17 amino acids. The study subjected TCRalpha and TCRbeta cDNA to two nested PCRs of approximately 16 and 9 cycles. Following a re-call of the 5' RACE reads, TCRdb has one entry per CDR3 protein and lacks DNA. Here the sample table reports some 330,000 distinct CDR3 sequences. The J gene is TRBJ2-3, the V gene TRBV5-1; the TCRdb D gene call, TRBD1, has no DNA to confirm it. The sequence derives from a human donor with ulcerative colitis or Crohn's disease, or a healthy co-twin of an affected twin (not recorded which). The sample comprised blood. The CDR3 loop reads CASSLHQTGGPGDTQYF.